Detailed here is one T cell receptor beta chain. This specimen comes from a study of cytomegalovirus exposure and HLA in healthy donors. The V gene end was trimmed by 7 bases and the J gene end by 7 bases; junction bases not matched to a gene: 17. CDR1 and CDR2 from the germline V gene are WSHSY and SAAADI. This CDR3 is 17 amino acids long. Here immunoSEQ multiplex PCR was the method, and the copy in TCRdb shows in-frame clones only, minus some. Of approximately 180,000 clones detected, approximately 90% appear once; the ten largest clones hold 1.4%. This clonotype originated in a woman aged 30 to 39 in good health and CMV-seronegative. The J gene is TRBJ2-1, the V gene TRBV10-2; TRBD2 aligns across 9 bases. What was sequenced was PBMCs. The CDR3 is CASIPGPPAGGGNEQFF. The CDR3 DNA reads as TGCGCCAGCATCCCCGGCCCCCCAGCGGGGGGTGGGAATGAGCAGTTCTTC.